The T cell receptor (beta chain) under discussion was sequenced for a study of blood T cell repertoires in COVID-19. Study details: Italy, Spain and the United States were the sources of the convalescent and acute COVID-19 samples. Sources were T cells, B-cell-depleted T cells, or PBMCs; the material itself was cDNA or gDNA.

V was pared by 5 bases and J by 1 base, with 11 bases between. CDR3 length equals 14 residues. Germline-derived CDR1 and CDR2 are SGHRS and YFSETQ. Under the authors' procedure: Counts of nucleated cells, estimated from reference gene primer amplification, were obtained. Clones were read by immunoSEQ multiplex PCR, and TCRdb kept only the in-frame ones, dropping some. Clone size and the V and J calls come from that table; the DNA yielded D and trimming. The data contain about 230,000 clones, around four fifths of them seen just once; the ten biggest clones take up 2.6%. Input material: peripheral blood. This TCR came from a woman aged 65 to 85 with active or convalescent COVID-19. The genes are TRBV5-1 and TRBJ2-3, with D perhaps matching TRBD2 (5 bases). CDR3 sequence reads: CASRVNGGTDTQYF. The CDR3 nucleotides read TGCGCCAGCAGAGTTAACGGGGGCACAGATACGCAGTATTTT.